What follows are 21 T cell receptor beta chains derived from one specimen sequenced in a study of breast tumors, draining lymph nodes, adjacent tissues. Breast cancer patients provided tissue from their axillary draining lymph nodes. TCRdb itself ran the multiplex PCR reads through MiXCR, one entry per CDR3 protein. The sample consists of approximately 300,000 distinct CDR3 sequences, roughly 31% of them appearing once. The sample was axillary lymph node tissue. The origin of the receptors is a female donor with breast cancer. Some clones in this sample may be carry-over from other donors' samples.

Only a few counts were recorded for this clonotype. This sequence may be a read error, since a much larger clone differs from it by one base. The J gene is TRBJ2-1, the V gene TRBV2; TRBD2 matches at 9 bases. CDR3 length: 13 residues. From germline, CDR1 is SNHLY and CDR2 FYNNEI. The CDR3, as DNA: TGTGCCAGCAAAGCGGGAGGTACGAATGAGCAGTCCTTC. Translating it yields CASKAGGTNEQSF.

On this clonotype: No conserved phenylalanine or tryptophan is present at the end of the CDR3, so a read error is the likely explanation. V and J are TRBV29-1 and TRBJ2-5; the match to TRBD1 covers 9 bases. The J segment lost 6 bases and the V segment lost 4 bases, leaving 9 bases of the junction unmatched. The germline V gene has CDR1 SQVTM and CDR2 ANQGSEA. This CDR3 is built from 14 residues. The CDR3 DNA reads as TGCAGCGTTGCCGGGACAGGGTTGGGACAGACCCAGTACCTC. Its translation is CSVAGTGLGQTQYL.

Points on this clonotype: A much more abundant neighbour one base away suggests this may be a read error. The genes are TRBV11-3 and TRBJ2-1; D is perhaps TRBD2 (6 bases). Germline loops: CDR1 SGHNT, CDR2 YENEEA. The CDR3 is 15 residues long. CDR3 loop: CASSSGVSSYDEQFF. CDR3 DNA sequence: TGTGCCAGCAGTTCGGGGGTAAGCTCCTACGATGAGCAGTTCTTC.

This clonotype was seen repeatedly, ten times or more. The chain joins TRBV20-1 to TRBJ1-2; D unresolved. The CDR3 covers 12 residues. CDR1 is DFQATT, CDR2 SNEGSKA, per germline (reference sequence). Trimming took off 3 bases at V and 6 bases at J, with 11 bases between the two ends. The CDR3 coding sequence is TGCAGTGCTAGGGCCCCCTCCGATGGCTACACCTTC. Its protein product is CSARAPSDGYTF.

Regarding this clonotype: The junction departs from germline at one end; a sequencing error may be responsible. V gene TRBV20-1 combines with J gene TRBJ2-1; 10 bases are a match to TRBD2. The CDR3 length is 15 residues. The germline V gene encodes CDR1 DFQATT and CDR2 SNEGSKA (reference sequence). CDR3 in DNA: TGCAGTGCTAATCAACTAGCGGGGATATATAATGGGCAGTTCTTC. Encoded protein: CSANQLAGIYNGQFF.

The table lists this clonotype with many counts. At one end, the junction sequence differs from germline, possibly due to a read error. The chain has TRBV5-1 and TRBJ2-7, with D possibly being TRBD1 (6 bases). In germline, CDR1 is SGHRS, CDR2 YFSETQ. This CDR3 has 12 amino acids. In DNA form, the CDR3 reads TGTGCCAGCAGCTTAGGGGGCTACGAGCAGTACTTC. Protein product: CASSLGGYEQYF.

The sample holds many counts of this clonotype. Being one base from a much bigger clone, this may be a read error. This sequence joins TRBV9 and TRBJ2-6; D might be TRBD1 or TRBD2, each matching 5 bases. The CDR3 length is 16 residues. The germline CDR1 and CDR2 sequences are SGDLS and YYNGEE. The CDR3 protein is CASSGGTASGANALTF. The DNA for the CDR3 is TGTGCCAGCAGCGGAGGGACGGCCTCTGGGGCCAACGCCCTGACTTTC.

This clonotype was found many times. The chain couples TRBV7-2 to TRBJ2-7; D gene unclear. The CDR3 runs 13 residues. The germline V and J ends were trimmed by 4 bases and 0 bases, with 7 bases remaining between them. The germline V gene encodes CDR1 SGHTA and CDR2 FQGNSA. CDR3 region: CASSSISSYEQYF. In DNA, the CDR3 is TGTGCCAGCAGCTCGATCAGCTCCTACGAGCAGTACTTC.

The sample holds many counts of this clonotype. This chain joins TRBV4-1 and TRBJ2-3; possibly TRBD2 for D (6 bases). The V gene's germline CDR1 is MGHRA and CDR2 YSYEKL. V lost 1 base and J lost 0, with 11 bases in between. The CDR3 has 16 amino acids. In nucleotides, the CDR3 is TGCGCCAGCAGCCAAGGATTAGGGACTAGCACAGATACGCAGTATTTT. This gives the protein CASSQGLGTSTDTQYF.

As regards this clonotype: No DNA is shown, since the ends of the CDR3 on it are uncertain; the CDR3 is the one TCRdb lists. The chain employs TRBV20-1 and TRBJ1-6. The CDR3 sequence runs 16 residues, both termini included. Per the germline V gene, CDR1 is DFQATT and CDR2 is SNEGSKA (reference sequence). The CDR3 loop is CSARELWGRGSSPHHF.

Ten or more counts support this clonotype. The chain employs TRBV30 and TRBJ2-3, with D maybe TRBD1 (6 bases). Deletions cut 4 bases from V and 1 base from J, with 12 bases between. Germline V lookup: CDR1 GTSNPN, CDR2 SVGIG (reference sequence). The CDR3 is 14 amino acids. Here the CDR3 reads CAWTLGGGTDTQYF. The CDR3 coding sequence is TGTGCCTGGACCCTAGGGGGAGGCACAGATACGCAGTATTTT.

Only a few counts were recorded for this clonotype. The chain carries TRBV29-1 and TRBJ2-5; D uncertain. The V gene's germline CDR1 is SQVTM and CDR2 ANQGSEA. The CDR3 consists of 13 residues. Trimming stripped 4 bases from V and 1 base from J, with 10 bases between. The DNA for the CDR3 is TGCAGCGTTGTGGAAAACTTCCAAGAGACCCAGTACTTC. Translation gives CSVVENFQETQYF.

As to this clonotype: The germline gene is not matched at one end of the junction; a read error may be the cause. This chain links TRBV6-1 with TRBJ2-7; 7 bases fit TRBD2. This CDR3 contains 15 residues. CDR1 MNHNS and CDR2 SASEGT come from the germline V gene. The CDR3 nucleotides read TGTGCCAGCAGTCAAGCGGGCGGGGGAGCCTACGAGCAGTACTTC. Protein sequence: CASSQAGGGAYEQYF.

This clonotype was seen only a few times. The genes are TRBV4-1 and TRBJ2-7; 13 bases fit TRBD2. From germline, CDR1 is MGHRA and CDR2 YSYEKL. The V segment lost 5 bases and the J segment 3 bases; nucleotides outside the gene matches: 7. This CDR3 is built from 16 residues. CDR3 in amino acids: CASSKPGTSGIYEQYF. The CDR3 nucleotides read TGCGCCAGCAGCAAACCCGGGACTAGCGGGATCTACGAGCAGTACTTC.

This clonotype was detected many times. The rearrangement links TRBV2 to TRBJ2-3; a weak D match, TRBD2 (5 bases). V was shortened by 4 bases and J by 2 bases, with 10 bases between the two germline ends. The CDR3 sequence is 14 residues long. From germline, CDR1 is SNHLY and CDR2 FYNNEI. CDR3 loop: CASSGGFDTDTQYF. The CDR3 DNA sequence: TGTGCCAGCAGTGGAGGGTTTGACACAGATACGCAGTATTTT.

This clonotype was seen ten or more times. The chain couples TRBV24-1 to TRBJ1-5, with a tentative D call TRBD1 (5 bases). Trimming took off 5 bases at V and 1 base at J, with 14 bases between the two ends. The CDR3 totals 16 residues. Germline V gene data show CDR1 as KGHDR and CDR2 as SFDVKD. The CDR3 coding sequence is TGTGCCACCAGTGCGCGGGGGGATCCGAGCAATCAGCCCCAGCATTTT. Its protein is CATSARGDPSNQPQHF.

At least ten counts were recorded for this clonotype. The V call is TRBV10-3, the J call TRBJ1-3, with D maybe TRBD1 (5 bases). CDR1 and CDR2 (germline): ENHRY, SYGVKD. V was shortened by 4 bases and J by 3 bases, with 13 bases between the two germline ends. The CDR3 length is 15 residues. The CDR3 DNA reads as TGTGCCATCAGTGGACAGCCGGACCGTGGAAACACCATATATTTT. Protein sequence: CAISGQPDRGNTIYF.

This clonotype came up many times. The chain couples TRBV15 to TRBJ2-3; tentative D call: TRBD2 (5 bases). The germline gives CDR1 LNHNV, CDR2 YYDKDF (reference sequence). V was shortened by 0 bases and J by 6 bases, with 10 bases between the two germline ends. The CDR3 runs to 14 residues. CDR3 sequence reads: CATSRDGSPDTQYF. For the CDR3, the DNA is TGTGCCACCAGCAGAGATGGGAGTCCTGATACGCAGTATTTT.

The table lists this clonotype with many counts. This sequence joins TRBV12-3 or TRBV12-4 and TRBJ1-4, with D tentatively TRBD1 (6 bases). Trimming shortened V by 7 bases and J by 7 bases, and 19 bases separated the two germline ends. The CDR3 is made up of 15 amino acids. CDR3 DNA: TGTGCCAGCACCCTCGGGGGGGCGCGGGTTGAAAAACTGTTTTTT. It translates to CASTLGGARVEKLFF.

This clonotype occurred many times. This sequence joins TRBV24-1 and TRBJ2-1; 9 positions match TRBD2. Germline assignment: CDR1 KGHDR and CDR2 SFDVKD. Trimming at V came to 5 bases and at J to 3 bases, leaving 7 bases not matched to a gene. This CDR3 spans 16 amino acids. CDR3 nucleotides: TGTGCCACCAGTGGTCGTAGCGGGAGCGACTACAATGAGCAGTTCTTC. Protein product: CATSGRSGSDYNEQFF.

This clonotype has at least ten counts. The chain couples TRBV7-3 to TRBJ2-1; TRBD2 matches 11 bases. The CDR3 has 16 amino acids. J lost 7 bases, V lost 5 bases, and 10 bases had no gene match. The germline V gene has CDR1 SGHTA and CDR2 FQGTGA. This chain's CDR3 is CASSRNLAGGRNEQFF. The CDR3 DNA is TGTGCCAGCAGCAGAAATCTAGCGGGAGGACGGAATGAGCAGTTCTTC.